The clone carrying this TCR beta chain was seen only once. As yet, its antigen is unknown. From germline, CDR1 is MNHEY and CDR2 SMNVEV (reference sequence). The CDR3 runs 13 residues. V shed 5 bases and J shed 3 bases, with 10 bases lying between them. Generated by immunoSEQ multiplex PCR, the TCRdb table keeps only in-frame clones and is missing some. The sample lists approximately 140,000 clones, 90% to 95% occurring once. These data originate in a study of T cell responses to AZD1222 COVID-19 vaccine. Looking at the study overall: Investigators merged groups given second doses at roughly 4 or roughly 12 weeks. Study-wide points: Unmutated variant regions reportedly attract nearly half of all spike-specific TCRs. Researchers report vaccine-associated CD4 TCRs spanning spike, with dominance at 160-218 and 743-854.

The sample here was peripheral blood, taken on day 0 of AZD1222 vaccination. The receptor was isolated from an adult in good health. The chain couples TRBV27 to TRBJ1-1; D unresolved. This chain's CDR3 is CASSRRLDTEAFF. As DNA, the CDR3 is TGTGCCAGCAGTCGCAGGTTGGACACTGAAGCTTTCTTT.